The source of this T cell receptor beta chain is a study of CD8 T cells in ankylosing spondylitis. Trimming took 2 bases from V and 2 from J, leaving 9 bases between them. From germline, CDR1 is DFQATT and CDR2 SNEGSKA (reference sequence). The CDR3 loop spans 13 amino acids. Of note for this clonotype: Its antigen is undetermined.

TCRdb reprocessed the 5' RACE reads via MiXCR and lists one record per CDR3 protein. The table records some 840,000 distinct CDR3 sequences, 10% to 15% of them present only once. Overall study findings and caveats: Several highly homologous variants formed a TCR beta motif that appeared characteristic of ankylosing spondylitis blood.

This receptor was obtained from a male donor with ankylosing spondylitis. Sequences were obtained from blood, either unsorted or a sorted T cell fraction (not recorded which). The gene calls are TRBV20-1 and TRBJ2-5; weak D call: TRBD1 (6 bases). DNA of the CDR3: TGCAGTGCTAGACCCGGACAGCAAGAGACCCAGTACTTC. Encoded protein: CSARPGQQETQYF.